The clone carrying this T cell receptor (beta chain) was seen a few times. Its target is not known. The sample belongs to a study of T cells in Graves' hyperthyroidism and ophthalmopathy. Findings and limits, study-wide: Ophthalmopathy was identified by the model a median about seven months ahead of onset. In the blood, most expanded thyroid clonotypes above 0.001 appeared as well.

Amplification of TCR beta CDR3 regions used RNA as the template. The TCR CDR3 was amplified in a first-round RT-PCR using the HTBI primer set. TCRdb called the multiplex PCR reads again in MiXCR, with one record for every CDR3 protein. The sample includes almost 500,000 distinct CDR3 sequences, approximately 22% seen only once; the top ten take around 47%. Disease duration was under 3 months in the ophthalmopathy patients, who also had a Clinical Activity Score of at least 3 and a NOSPECS grade of at least 4. The clonotype originates from a woman in her seventies with Graves' ophthalmopathy. The sequencing input was blood.

The CDR3 bases are TGTGCCAGCACTCTACAGGGGGGAGCCACAGATACGCAGTATTTT. This gives the protein CASTLQGGATDTQYF. The chain recombines TRBV7-2 with TRBJ2-3; TRBD1 matches at 8 bases. Looked up from germline, CDR1 is SGHTA and CDR2 is FQGNSA. CDR3 length: 15 residues. Germline trimming cut 7 bases from V and 2 bases from J; bases unmatched to any gene: 8.